This TCR beta chain was sequenced during a study of early T cells in non-severe SARS-CoV-2 infection. Study-wide background: RNA in bulk from unsorted whole blood was sequenced, and chains were unpaired. Study outcomes and limitations: Database matching using VDJdb favored anti-spike CD8 responses, with private and CD4 specificities left missing.

Researchers tagged individual cDNA molecules with unique molecular identifiers. TCRdb recomputed calls from the 5' RACE reads with MiXCR, one row per CDR3 protein. The sample consists of approximately 64,000 distinct CDR3 sequences, 20% of them appearing once. With regard to this clonotype: The target antigen is unknown.

The CDR3 has 13 amino acids. V lost 8 bases, J lost 5 bases, and 12 bases lay in between. CDR1 and CDR2 (germline): LNHDA, SQIVND (reference sequence). The sequence was obtained from an adult who was a healthcare worker with PCR-confirmed SARS-CoV-2 infection or an uninfected control (not recorded which). The chain recombines TRBV19 with TRBJ2-2; possible D gene TRBD1, 6 bases. This specimen was whole blood, taken at baseline. CDR3 sequence reads: CASSRRGTGELFF. CDR3 bases: TGTGCCAGTTCTAGAAGGGGGACCGGGGAGCTGTTTTTT. The full variable domain, its missing parts supplied by reference TRBV19 and TRBJ2-2, is DGGITQSPKYLFRKEGQNVTLSCEQNLNHDAMYWYRQDPGQGLRLIYYSQIVNDFQKGDIAEGYSVSREKKESFPLTVTSAQKNPTAFYLCASSRRGTGELFFGEGSRLTVL.